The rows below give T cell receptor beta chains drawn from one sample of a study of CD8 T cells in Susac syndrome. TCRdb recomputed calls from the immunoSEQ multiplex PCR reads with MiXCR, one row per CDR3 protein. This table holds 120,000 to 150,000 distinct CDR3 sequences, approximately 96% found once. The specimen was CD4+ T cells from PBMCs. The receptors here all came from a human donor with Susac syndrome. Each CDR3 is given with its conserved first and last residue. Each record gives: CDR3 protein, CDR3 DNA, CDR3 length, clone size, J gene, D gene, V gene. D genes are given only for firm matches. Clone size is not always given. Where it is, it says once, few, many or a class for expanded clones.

CSARQRANEKLFF	TGCAGTGCAAGGCAACGGGCTAATGAAAAACTGTTTTTT	13	-	TRBJ1-4	-	TRBV20-1
CSARPGGVLGGELFF	TGCAGTGCTAGACCTGGGGGGGTTTTAGGCGGGGAGCTGTTTTTT	15	once	TRBJ2-2	TRBD2	TRBV20-1
CSVDVDLPAAYEQYF	TGCAGCGTTGATGTGGATCTTCCCGCGGCCTACGAGCAGTACTTC	15	-	TRBJ2-7	-	TRBV29-1
CASSSSSIETQYF	TGTGCCAGCAGTTCCTCAAGTATCGAGACCCAGTACTTC	13	-	TRBJ2-5	-	TRBV6-5
CASRYGSGNTIYF	TGTGCCAGCAGATATGGGTCTGGAAACACCATATATTTT	13	once	TRBJ1-3	-	TRBV6-5
CASSPDTGWGTEAFF	TGTGCCAGCAGTCCCGATACGGGGTGGGGCACTGAAGCTTTCTTT	15	once	TRBJ1-1	-	TRBV28
CASSPSRSDNEQFF	TGTGCCAGCTCACCAAGTAGAAGCGACAATGAGCAGTTCTTC	14	-	TRBJ2-1	-	TRBV18
CASSRSPGDRVNQPQHF	TGCGCCAGCAGCCGATCACCCGGCGACAGGGTCAATCAGCCCCAGCATTTT	17	-	TRBJ1-5	TRBD1	TRBV4-1
CSVDASGRSRETQYF	TGCAGCGTTGATGCTAGCGGGAGATCTAGGGAGACCCAGTACTTC	15	-	TRBJ2-5	TRBD2	TRBV29-1
CASSPKTETYEQYF	TGTGCCAGCTCACCAAAGACCGAAACCTACGAGCAGTACTTC	14	-	TRBJ2-7	-	TRBV18
CATSRTGTGVAGELFF	TGTGCCACCAGCAGAACCGGGACAGGGGTCGCCGGGGAGCTGTTTTTT	16	-	TRBJ2-2	TRBD1	TRBV15
CASSRNLGGELFF	TGTGCCAGCAGCCGCAACCTTGGGGGGGAGCTGTTTTTT	13	-	TRBJ2-2	-	TRBV7-3
CSVILTSGRADTQYF	TGCAGCGTTATCCTGACTAGCGGTCGGGCAGATACGCAGTATTTT	15	-	TRBJ2-3	TRBD2	TRBV29-1
CSARDGFAEAFF	TGCAGTGCTAGGGATGGGTTCGCTGAAGCTTTCTTT	12	-	TRBJ1-1	-	TRBV20-1
CASSSQDRGRMNEQFF	TGTGCCAGCAGTTCACAGGACAGGGGGCGTATGAATGAGCAGTTCTTC	16	-	TRBJ2-1	TRBD1	TRBV28
CSAREGGDKETQYF	TGCAGTGCTAGAGAGGGGGGGGACAAGGAGACCCAGTACTTC	14	-	TRBJ2-5	-	TRBV20-1
CASSQGSLSQYF	TGTGCCAGCAGCCAAGGATCTCTCTCGCAGTATTTT	12	-	TRBJ2-3	-	TRBV3-1
CASSPTGGGYEQYF	TGTGCCAGCTCACCGACAGGGGGTGGATACGAGCAGTACTTC	14	-	TRBJ2-7	TRBD1	TRBV18
CASIRGSFHEQFF	TGCGCCAGCATACGGGGATCATTCCATGAGCAGTTCTTC	13	-	TRBJ2-1	-	TRBV23-1
CASGGIGDEQFF	TGTGCCAGCGGGGGTATTGGAGATGAGCAGTTCTTC	12	-	TRBJ2-1	-	TRBV2
CATSRGELDTQYF	TGTGCCACCAGCAGAGGAGAGCTGGATACGCAGTATTTT	13	-	TRBJ2-3	-	TRBV15
CSARDPFTSGTYNEQFF	TGCAGTGCTAGAGATCCCTTCACTAGCGGAACCTACAATGAGCAGTTCTTC	17	-	TRBJ2-1	TRBD2	TRBV20-1
CASSPPGQSDSSYEQYF	TGTGCCAGCTCACCGCCGGGACAGTCCGATAGCTCCTACGAGCAGTACTTC	17	-	TRBJ2-7	TRBD1	TRBV18
CASSPGSLAGPKDEQFF	TGTGCCAGCAGCCCGGGCTCTCTAGCGGGACCAAAGGATGAGCAGTTCTTC	17	-	TRBJ2-1	TRBD2	TRBV9
CAIRRDRGAYEQYF	TGTGCCATCAGGCGGGACAGGGGGGCCTACGAGCAGTACTTC	14	-	TRBJ2-7	TRBD1	TRBV10-3
CASSRGEGETQYF	TGCGCCAGCAGCCGAGGGGAGGGAGAGACCCAGTACTTC	13	-	TRBJ2-5	TRBD2	TRBV4-1
CASSFQGDGQYF	TGTGCCAGCAGCTTCCAAGGGGACGGGCAGTACTTC	12	once	TRBJ2-7	-	TRBV7-9
CASSPLRNNEQFF	TGTGCCAGCAGCCCTCTGAGGAACAATGAGCAGTTCTTC	13	-	TRBJ2-1	-	TRBV6-2/TRBV6-3
CASSARSGPYDEQYF	TGTGCCAGCAGTGCGAGATCCGGACCGTATGACGAGCAGTACTTC	15	-	TRBJ2-7	-	TRBV25-1
CASSQSWQGDPRRGYTF	TGCGCCAGCAGCCAGAGTTGGCAGGGCGACCCTAGGAGGGGCTACACCTTC	17	-	TRBJ1-2	-	TRBV4-1
CASSQVATGANVLTF	TGCGCCAGCAGCCAAGTGGCAACTGGGGCCAACGTCCTGACTTTC	15	-	TRBJ2-6	-	TRBV4-1
CASSRDWPREQYF	TGTGCCAGCAGCCGCGATTGGCCTCGCGAGCAGTACTTC	13	-	TRBJ2-7	-	TRBV12-3/TRBV12-4
CASSRRVGDTQYF	TGTGCCAGCAGCAGGAGGGTAGGAGATACGCAGTATTTT	13	-	TRBJ2-3	-	TRBV7-9
CASSLSGNEKLFF	TGTGCCAGCAGCTTATCGGGGAATGAAAAACTGTTTTTT	13	few	TRBJ1-4	-	TRBV7-2